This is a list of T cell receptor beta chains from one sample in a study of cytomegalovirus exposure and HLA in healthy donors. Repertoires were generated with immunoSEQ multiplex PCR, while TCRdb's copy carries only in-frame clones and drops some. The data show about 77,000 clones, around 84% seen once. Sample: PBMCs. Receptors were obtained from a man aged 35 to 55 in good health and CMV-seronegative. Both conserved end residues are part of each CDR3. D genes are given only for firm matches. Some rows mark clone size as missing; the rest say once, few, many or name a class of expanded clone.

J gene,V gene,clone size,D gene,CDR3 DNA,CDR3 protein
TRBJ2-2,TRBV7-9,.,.,TGTGCCAGCAGTTTTACTAGGAACACCGGGGAGCTGTTTTTT,CASSFTRNTGELFF
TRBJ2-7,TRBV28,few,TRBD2,TGTGCCAGCAGTTCCCCTTGGGAGGGTGAGGACGAGCAGTACTTC,CASSSPWEGEDEQYF
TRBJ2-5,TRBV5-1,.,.,TGCGCCAGCAGCCTGGCGGGGGCAGGGGGACAAGAGACCCAGTACTTC,CASSLAGAGGQETQYF
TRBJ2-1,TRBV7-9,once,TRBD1,TGTGCCAGCAGCCCAGGGGGACAGGGATACAATGAGCAGTTCTTC,CASSPGGQGYNEQFF
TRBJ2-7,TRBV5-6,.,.,TGTGCCAGCAGCTACTCCTACGAGCAGTACTTC,CASSYSYEQYF
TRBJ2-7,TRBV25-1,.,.,TGTGCCAGCAGTGATGGAGTTTACTACGAGCAGTACTTC,CASSDGVYYEQYF
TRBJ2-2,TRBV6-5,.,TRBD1,TGTGCCAGCAGCGACAGGGATGACACCGGGGAGCTGTTTTTT,CASSDRDDTGELFF
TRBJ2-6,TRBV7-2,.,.,TGTGCCAGCAGCTTAGTTTTCCGGCCAGGCACCTCTGGGGCCAACGTCCTGACTTTC,CASSLVFRPGTSGANVLTF
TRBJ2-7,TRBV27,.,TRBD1,TGTGCCAGCAGTTTAACCCGAAAGGACAGGGTCGGCGAGCAGTACTTC,CASSLTRKDRVGEQYF
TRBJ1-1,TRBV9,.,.,TGTGCCAGCAGCCCCCGTGTAGGGAGGTTTACTGAAGCTTTCTTT,CASSPRVGRFTEAFF
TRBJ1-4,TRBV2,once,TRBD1,TGTGCCAGTGCAGGGGGTCTCAATGAAAAACTGTTTTTT,CASAGGLNEKLFF
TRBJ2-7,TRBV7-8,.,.,TGTGCCAGCAGCCGAAACAGGGAACCGACCTACGAGCAGTACTTC,CASSRNREPTYEQYF
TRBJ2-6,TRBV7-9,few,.,TGTGCAAGCAGCCGCCAGTCTGGGGCCAACGTCCTGACTTTC,CASSRQSGANVLTF
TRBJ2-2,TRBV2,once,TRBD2,TGTGCCAGCAAGGGAACTAGCGGCTACACCGGGGAGCTGTTTTTT,CASKGTSGYTGELFF
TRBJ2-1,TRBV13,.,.,TGTGCCAGCAGCTTGGACAGTCACAATGAGCAGTTCTTC,CASSLDSHNEQFF
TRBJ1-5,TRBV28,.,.,TGTGCCAGCAGTTTCCCTGGCAGGGCCACCCTAATTAGCAATCAGCCCCAGCATTTT,CASSFPGRATLISNQPQHF
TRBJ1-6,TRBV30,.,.,TGTGCCTGGAGTGTTTCTGGGACAAATTCACCCCTCCACTTT,CAWSVSGTNSPLHF
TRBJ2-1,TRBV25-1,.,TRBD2,TGTGCCAGCAGTGACCCCGGGGGCGGGAGGGCCGATGAGCAGTTCTTC,CASSDPGGGRADEQFF
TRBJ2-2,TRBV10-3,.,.,TGTGCCATCAGCAGGGATTCCACCGGGGAGCTGTTTTTT,CAISRDSTGELFF
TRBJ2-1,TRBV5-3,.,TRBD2,TGTGCCAGAAGCGGGTCGTCTAGCGGGAGGTTTAATGAGCAGTTCTTC,CARSGSSSGRFNEQFF
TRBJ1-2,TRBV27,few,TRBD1,TGTGCCAGCAGTAACAGGGGCACAGGGGGCTACACCTTC,CASSNRGTGGYTF
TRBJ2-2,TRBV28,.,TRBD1,TGTGCCAGCAGCGGCAGGGGGCGAGCTGACACCGGGGAGCTGTTTTTT,CASSGRGRADTGELFF